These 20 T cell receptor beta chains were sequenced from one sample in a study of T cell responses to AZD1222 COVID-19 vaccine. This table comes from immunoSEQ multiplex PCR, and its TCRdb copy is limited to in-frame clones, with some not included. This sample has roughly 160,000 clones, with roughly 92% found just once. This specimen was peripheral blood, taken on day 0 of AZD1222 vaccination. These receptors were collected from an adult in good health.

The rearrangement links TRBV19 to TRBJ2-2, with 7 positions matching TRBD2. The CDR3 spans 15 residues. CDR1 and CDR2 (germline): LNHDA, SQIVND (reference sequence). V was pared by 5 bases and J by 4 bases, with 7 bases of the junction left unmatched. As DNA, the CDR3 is TGTGCCAGTAGTTATAGAGGGACTACCACCGGGGAGCTGTTTTTT. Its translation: CASSYRGTTTGELFF.

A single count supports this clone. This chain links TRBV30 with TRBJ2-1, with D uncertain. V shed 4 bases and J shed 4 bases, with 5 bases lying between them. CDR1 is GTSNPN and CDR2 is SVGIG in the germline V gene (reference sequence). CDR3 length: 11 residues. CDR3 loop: CAWKTYNEQFF. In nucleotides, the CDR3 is TGTGCCTGGAAAACGTACAATGAGCAGTTCTTC.

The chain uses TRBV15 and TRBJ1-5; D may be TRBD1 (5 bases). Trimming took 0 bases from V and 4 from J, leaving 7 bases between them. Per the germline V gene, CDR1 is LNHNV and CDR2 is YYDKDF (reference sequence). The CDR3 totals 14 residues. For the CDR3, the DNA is TGTGCCACCAGCAGAGAGGCAGGGAATCAGCCCCAGCATTTT. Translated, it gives CATSREAGNQPQHF.

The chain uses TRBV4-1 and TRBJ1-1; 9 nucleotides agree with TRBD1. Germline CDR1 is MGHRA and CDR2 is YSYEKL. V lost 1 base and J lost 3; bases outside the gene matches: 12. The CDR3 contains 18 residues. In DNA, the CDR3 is TGCGCCAGCAGCCAAGCTCGCGGGACAGGGAGGCGGGACACTGAAGCTTTCTTT. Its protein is CASSQARGTGRRDTEAFF.

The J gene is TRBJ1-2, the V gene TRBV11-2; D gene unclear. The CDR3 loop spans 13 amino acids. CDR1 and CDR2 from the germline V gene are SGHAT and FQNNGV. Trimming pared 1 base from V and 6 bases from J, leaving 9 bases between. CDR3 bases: TGTGCCAGCAGCTTAGGGAGGGAGGATGGCTACACCTTC. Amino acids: CASSLGREDGYTF.

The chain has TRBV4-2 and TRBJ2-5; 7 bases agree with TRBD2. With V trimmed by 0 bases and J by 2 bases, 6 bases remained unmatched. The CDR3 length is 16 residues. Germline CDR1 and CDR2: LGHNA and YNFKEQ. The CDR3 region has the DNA TGTGCCAGCAGCCAAGACGGAGCGGGGCCACAAGAGACCCAGTACTTC. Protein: CASSQDGAGPQETQYF.

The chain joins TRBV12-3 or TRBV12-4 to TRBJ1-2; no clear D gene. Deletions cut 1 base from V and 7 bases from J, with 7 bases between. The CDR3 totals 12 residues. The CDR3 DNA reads TGTGCCAGCAGTTTAGAGGGAGTTGGCTACACCTTC. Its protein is CASSLEGVGYTF.

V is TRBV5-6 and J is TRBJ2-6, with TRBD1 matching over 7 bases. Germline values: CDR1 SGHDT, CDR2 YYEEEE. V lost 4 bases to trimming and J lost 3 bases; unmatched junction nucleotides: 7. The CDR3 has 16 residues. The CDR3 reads CASSRLGGGGANVLTF. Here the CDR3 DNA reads TGTGCCAGCAGCCGGTTAGGGGGCGGTGGGGCCAACGTCCTGACTTTC. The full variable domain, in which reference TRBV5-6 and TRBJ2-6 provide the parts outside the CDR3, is DAGVTQSPTHLIKTRGQQVTLRCSPKSGHDTVSWYQQALGQGPQFIFQYYEEEERQRGNFPDRFSGHQFPNYSSELNVNALLLGDSALYLCASSRLGGGGANVLTFGAGSRLTVL.

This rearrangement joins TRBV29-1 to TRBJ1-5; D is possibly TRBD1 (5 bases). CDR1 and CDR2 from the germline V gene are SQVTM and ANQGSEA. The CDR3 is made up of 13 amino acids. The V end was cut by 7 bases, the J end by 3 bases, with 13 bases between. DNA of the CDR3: TGCAGCGGGGACGTTGGTACCAATCAGCCCCAGCATTTT. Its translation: CSGDVGTNQPQHF.

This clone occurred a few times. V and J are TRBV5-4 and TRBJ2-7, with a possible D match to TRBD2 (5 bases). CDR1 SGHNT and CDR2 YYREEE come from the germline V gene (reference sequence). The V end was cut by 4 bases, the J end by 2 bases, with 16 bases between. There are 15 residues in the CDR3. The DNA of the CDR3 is TGTGCCAGCAGCCCCCCGGAGGCATCCCCCTACGAGCAGTACTTC. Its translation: CASSPPEASPYEQYF.

In nucleotides, the CDR3 is TGTGCCAGCCGTGACCAGACAGGGAGCAATCAGCCCCAGCATTTT. Translating it yields CASRDQTGSNQPQHF. V and J are TRBV27 and TRBJ1-5; TRBD1 agrees at 7 bases. Germline V CDR1 and CDR2: MNHEY, SMNVEV (reference sequence). This CDR3 spans 15 amino acids. After removal of 8 bases from V and 1 base from J, the junction contained 8 bases not matched to a gene.

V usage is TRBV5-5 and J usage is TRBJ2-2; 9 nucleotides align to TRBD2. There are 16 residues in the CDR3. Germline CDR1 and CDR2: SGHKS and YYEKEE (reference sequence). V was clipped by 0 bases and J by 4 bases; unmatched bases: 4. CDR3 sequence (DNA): TGTGCCAGCAGCTTGGTACTAGCGGGTACCACCGGGGAGCTGTTTTTT. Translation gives CASSLVLAGTTGELFF.

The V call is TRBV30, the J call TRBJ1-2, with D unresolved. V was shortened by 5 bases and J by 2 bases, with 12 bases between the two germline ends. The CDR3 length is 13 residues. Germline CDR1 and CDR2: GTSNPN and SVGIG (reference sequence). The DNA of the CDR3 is TGTGCCTGGCACGCCGTCCCCAACTATGGCTACACCTTC. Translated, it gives CAWHAVPNYGYTF.

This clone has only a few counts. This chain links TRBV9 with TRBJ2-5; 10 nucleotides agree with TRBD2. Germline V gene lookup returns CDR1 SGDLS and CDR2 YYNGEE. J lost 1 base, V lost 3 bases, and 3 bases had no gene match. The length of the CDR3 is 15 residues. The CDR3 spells CASSGRTSGQETQYF. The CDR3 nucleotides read TGTGCCAGCAGCGGCCGGACTAGCGGCCAAGAGACCCAGTACTTC.

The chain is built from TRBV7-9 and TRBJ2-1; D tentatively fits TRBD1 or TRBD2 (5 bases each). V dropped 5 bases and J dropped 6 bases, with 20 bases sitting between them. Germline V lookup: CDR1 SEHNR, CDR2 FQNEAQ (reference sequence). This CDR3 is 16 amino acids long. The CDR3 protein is CASSPSFGGEPNEQFF. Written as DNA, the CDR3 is TGTGCCAGCAGCCCCTCCTTTGGGGGAGAACCCAATGAGCAGTTCTTC.

The CDR3 sequence: CASSLVPGGASGELFF. Written as DNA, the CDR3 is TGTGCCAGCAGCTTAGTGCCAGGGGGCGCGTCCGGGGAGCTGTTTTTT. The V and J genes are TRBV7-9 and TRBJ2-2; 8 bases are a match to TRBD1. CDR3 size: 16 residues. The germline V gene has CDR1 SEHNR and CDR2 FQNEAQ (reference sequence). The V and J ends lost 1 base and 6 bases, in that order; junction bases with no gene match: 7.

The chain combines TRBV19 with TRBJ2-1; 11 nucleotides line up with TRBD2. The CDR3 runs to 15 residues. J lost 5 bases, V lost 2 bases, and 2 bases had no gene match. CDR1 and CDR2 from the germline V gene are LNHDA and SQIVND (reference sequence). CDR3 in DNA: TGTGCCAGTAGTATACTAGCGGGAGGAGACAATGAGCAGTTCTTC. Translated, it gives CASSILAGGDNEQFF. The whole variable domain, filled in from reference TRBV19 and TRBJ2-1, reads DGGITQSPKYLFRKEGQNVTLSCEQNLNHDAMYWYRQDPGQGLRLIYYSQIVNDFQKGDIAEGYSVSREKKESFPLTVTSAQKNPTAFYLCASSILAGGDNEQFFGPGTRLTVL.

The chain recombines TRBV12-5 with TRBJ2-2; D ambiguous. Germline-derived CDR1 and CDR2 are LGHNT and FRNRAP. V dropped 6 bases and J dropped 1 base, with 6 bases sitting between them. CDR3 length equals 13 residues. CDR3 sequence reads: CASGEWNTGELFF. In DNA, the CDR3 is TGTGCTAGTGGGGAATGGAACACCGGGGAGCTGTTTTTT.

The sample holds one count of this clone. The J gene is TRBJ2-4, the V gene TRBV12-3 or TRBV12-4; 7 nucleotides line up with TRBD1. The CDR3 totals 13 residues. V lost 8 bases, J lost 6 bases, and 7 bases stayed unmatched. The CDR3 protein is CASVRQGRNIQYF. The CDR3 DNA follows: TGTGCCAGCGTACGACAGGGAAGAAACATTCAGTACTTC.

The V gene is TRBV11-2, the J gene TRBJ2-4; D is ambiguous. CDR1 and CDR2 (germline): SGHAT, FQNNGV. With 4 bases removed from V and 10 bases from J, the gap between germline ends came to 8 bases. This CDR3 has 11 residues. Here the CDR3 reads CASSYRAIQYF. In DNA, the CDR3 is TGTGCCAGCAGCTACCGAGCTATTCAGTACTTC. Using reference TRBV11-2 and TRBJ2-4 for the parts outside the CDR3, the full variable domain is EAGVAQSPRYKIIEKRQSVAFWCNPISGHATLYWYQQILGQGPKLLIQFQNNGVVDDSQLPKDRFSAERLKGVDSTLKIQPAKLEDSAVYLCASSYRAIQYFGAGTRLSVL.